These 11 T cell receptor beta chains were sequenced from one sample in a study of shared clonotypes between healthy human individuals. The table came from immunoSEQ multiplex PCR; TCRdb's copy has only in-frame clones and leaves some out. Counted here are around 940,000 clones, about three quarters occurring once; the ten biggest clones make up around 1.5%. Sequencing was performed on memory CD4+ T cells sorted from blood. As for subset: CD45RA-negative fraction. The receptors shown here come from a man between 18 and 29 years old in good health.

The chain recombines TRBV9 with TRBJ2-2, with D perhaps TRBD1 (6 bases). This CDR3 comprises 14 residues. CDR1 and CDR2 from the germline V gene are SGDLS and YYNGEE. Between the trimmed V and J ends, which lost 0 bases and 8 bases, there was a span of 11 bases. The CDR3 sequence is CASSVAQQGGELFF. The CDR3, as DNA: TGTGCCAGCAGCGTAGCTCAACAGGGAGGGGAGCTGTTTTTT.

The gene calls are TRBV19 and TRBJ1-1; 9 bases match TRBD1. V lost 6 bases, J lost 5 bases, and 10 bases stayed unmatched. Per germline, CDR1 LNHDA and CDR2 SQIVND (reference sequence). The CDR3 contains 15 residues. The CDR3 protein is CASSNTGGVRTEAFF. Here the CDR3 DNA reads TGTGCCAGTAGCAATACAGGGGGCGTGAGGACTGAAGCTTTCTTT.

The chain has TRBV6-5 and TRBJ2-1; 16 bases align to TRBD2. The CDR3 sequence is 16 residues long. Per germline, CDR1 MNHEY and CDR2 SVGAGI. Losses at the gene ends were 0 bases for V and 10 bases for J; bases not matched to a gene: 3. CDR3 DNA sequence: TGTGCCAGCAGTTACTCGGGACTAGCGGGAGGGAGGGAGCAGTTCTTC. As protein: CASSYSGLAGGREQFF.

This clone has a single count. A much larger clone differs from this one at a single base, so this may be a read error. Other DNA sequences from this sample encode an identical CDR3 as well. The chain recombines TRBV11-2 with TRBJ1-1, with a tentative D call TRBD1 (5 bases). Germline values: CDR1 SGHAT, CDR2 FQNNGV. The CDR3 is 13 amino acids. Trimming stripped 5 bases from V and 2 bases from J, with 9 bases between. For the CDR3, the DNA is TGTGCCAGCAGCCTCGGGGGTAACACTGAAGCTTTCTTT. Protein: CASSLGGNTEAFF.

As DNA, the CDR3 is TGTGCCAGCAGCCAATTATATGGGGGGCAATCTGAAGCTTTCTTT. Translation gives CASSQLYGGQSEAFF. V gene TRBV6-4 combines with J gene TRBJ1-1, with D perhaps matching TRBD1 (6 bases). Per the germline V gene, CDR1 is MRHNA and CDR2 is SNTAGT. The CDR3 has 15 amino acids. The ends were cut back, 6 bases at V and 6 bases at J, with 20 bases in the middle.

The chain uses TRBV5-1 and TRBJ2-2; weak D call: TRBD2 (6 bases). The length of the CDR3 is 15 residues. The germline CDR1 and CDR2 sequences are SGHRS and YFSETQ. Trimming took off 6 bases at V and 1 base at J, with 13 bases between the two ends. The CDR3 here is CASKRGGENTGELFF. The CDR3 coding sequence is TGCGCCAGCAAAAGGGGCGGGGAGAACACCGGGGAGCTGTTTTTT.

The chain carries TRBV30 and TRBJ2-6; D possibly corresponds to TRBD1 (6 bases). CDR1 is GTSNPN and CDR2 is SVGIG in the germline V gene (reference sequence). CDR3 length equals 14 residues. The CDR3: CASTGNAGANVLTF. CDR3 nucleotides: TGTGCTTCCACAGGGAACGCTGGGGCCAACGTCCTGACTTTC.

V gene TRBV5-6 combines with J gene TRBJ2-5, with D tentatively TRBD2 (5 bases). This CDR3 has 14 residues. The germline V gene encodes CDR1 SGHDT and CDR2 YYEEEE. Trimming shortened V by 5 bases and J by 5 bases, and 16 bases separated the two germline ends. The DNA for the CDR3 is TGTGCCAGCAGATGGGAGATGGCACCGGAGACCCAGTACTTC. Translated: CASRWEMAPETQYF.

J is TRBJ1-2 and V is TRBV2; no definite D call. Trimming took off 7 bases at V and 4 bases at J, with 7 bases between the two ends. The germline gives CDR1 SNHLY, CDR2 FYNNEI. The CDR3 runs 11 residues. The DNA of the CDR3 is TGTGCCAGCACTTTGGCCTATGGCTACACCTTC. It specifies CASTLAYGYTF.

This sequence joins TRBV6-6 and TRBJ2-7, with TRBD2 identical over 9 bases. In germline, CDR1 is MNHNY, CDR2 SVGAGI (reference sequence). The CDR3 is made up of 15 amino acids. V gave up 6 bases and J gave up 1 base; unmatched junction bases: 7. The CDR3, as DNA: TGTGCCAGCAGCAACCTAGCGGGACCTTCCTACGAGCAGTACTTC. This sequence encodes CASSNLAGPSYEQYF.

This clone occurred once. This sequence joins TRBV7-9 and TRBJ2-1; maybe TRBD2 (6 bases). CDR1 and CDR2 from the germline V gene are SEHNR and FQNEAQ (reference sequence). Trimming took 4 bases from V and 1 from J, leaving 11 bases between them. There are 15 residues in the CDR3. CDR3 in DNA: TGTGCCAGCAGCTCCCACCGGGGGTCCTACAATGAGCAGTTCTTC. Translated, it gives CASSSHRGSYNEQFF. Complete variable domain (other parts from reference TRBV7-9 and TRBJ2-1): DTGVSQNPRHKITKRGQNVTFRCDPISEHNRLYWYRQTLGQGPEFLTYFQNEAQLEKSRLLSDRFSAERPKGSFSTLEIQRTEQGDSAMYLCASSSHRGSYNEQFFGPGTRLTVL.